This T cell receptor (beta chain) was observed in a study of T cell responses to AZD1222 COVID-19 vaccine. The study, taken as a whole, reports: The repertoires were collected only after the peak T cell response.

Clones were read by immunoSEQ multiplex PCR, and TCRdb kept only the in-frame ones, dropping some. Of around 78,000 clones in the sample, around nine tenths are singletons; the top ten hold roughly 4.2%. The length of the CDR3 is 16 residues. V gave up 4 bases and J gave up 2 bases; unmatched junction bases: 10. Germline lookup yields CDR1 MGHRA and CDR2 YSYEKL. In regard to this clone: Antigen unknown.

This chain links TRBV4-1 with TRBJ2-7, with TRBD1 identical over 8 bases. This TCR came from an adult in good health. This specimen consisted of peripheral blood, obtained on day 0 of AZD1222 vaccination. CDR3 nucleotides: TGCGCCAGCAGCCTAGGTTCAGGGGGCGATACCTACGAGCAGTACTTC. Its protein is CASSLGSGGDTYEQYF.